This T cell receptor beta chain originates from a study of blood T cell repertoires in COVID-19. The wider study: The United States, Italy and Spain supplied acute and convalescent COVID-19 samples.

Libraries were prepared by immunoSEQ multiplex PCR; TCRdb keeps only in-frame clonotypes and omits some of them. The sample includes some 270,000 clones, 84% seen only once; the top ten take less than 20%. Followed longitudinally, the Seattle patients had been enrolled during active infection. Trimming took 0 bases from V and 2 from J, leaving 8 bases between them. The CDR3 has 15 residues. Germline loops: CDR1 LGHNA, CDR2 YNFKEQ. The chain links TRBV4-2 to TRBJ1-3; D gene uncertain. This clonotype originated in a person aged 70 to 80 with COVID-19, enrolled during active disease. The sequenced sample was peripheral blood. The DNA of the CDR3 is TGTGCCAGCAGCCAAGATAGAGAAACTGGAAACACCATATATTTT. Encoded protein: CASSQDRETGNTIYF.